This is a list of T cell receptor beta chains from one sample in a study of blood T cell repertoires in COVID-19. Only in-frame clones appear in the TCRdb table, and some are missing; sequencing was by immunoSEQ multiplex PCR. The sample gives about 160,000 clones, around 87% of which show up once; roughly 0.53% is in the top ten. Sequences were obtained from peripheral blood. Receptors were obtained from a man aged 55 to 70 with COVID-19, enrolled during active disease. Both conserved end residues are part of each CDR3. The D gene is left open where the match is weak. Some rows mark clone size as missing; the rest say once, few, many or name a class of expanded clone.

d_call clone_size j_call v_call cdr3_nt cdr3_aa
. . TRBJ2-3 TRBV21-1 TGTGCCAGCAGCAAAGTCTGCGAATTTAGTACAGATACGCAGTATTTT CASSKVCEFSTDTQYF
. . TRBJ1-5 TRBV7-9 TGTGCCAGCAGCTTATCAGGGTATCAGCCCCAGCATTTT CASSLSGYQPQHF
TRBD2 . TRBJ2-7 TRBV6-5 TGTGCCAGCAGTCAACTAGCGGGGGGTTACGAGCAGTACTTC CASSQLAGGYEQYF
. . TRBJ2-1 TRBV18 TGTGCCAGCTCACCCAATCAGGGGCCCTACAATGAGCAGTTCTTC CASSPNQGPYNEQFF
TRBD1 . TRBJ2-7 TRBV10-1 TGCGCCAGCAGTGAGATGGGACAGGCTGGTAGTTACGAGCAGTACTTC CASSEMGQAGSYEQYF
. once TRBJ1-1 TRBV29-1 TGCAGCGTCGGACAGTACATGAACACTGAAGCTTTCTTT CSVGQYMNTEAFF
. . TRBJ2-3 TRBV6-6 TGTGCCAGCAGCACAACCACAGATACGCAGTATTTT CASSTTTDTQYF
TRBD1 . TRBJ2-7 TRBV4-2 TGTGCCAGCAGCCCACTCGGGCCGGGACAGGGGGCGGAAGAGCAGTACTTC CASSPLGPGQGAEEQYF
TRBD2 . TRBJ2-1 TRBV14 TGTGCCAGCAGCCCGATTCCGGGACTAGCGGGAGGAGCGGCTTACAATGAGCAGTTCTTC CASSPIPGLAGGAAYNEQFF
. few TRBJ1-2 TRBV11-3 TGTGCCAGCAGCTTGCAAGGACAGTACTATGGCTACACCTTC CASSLQGQYYGYTF
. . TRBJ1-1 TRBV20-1 TGCAGTGCTAGTAAGAGAAACACTGAAGCTTTCTTT CSASKRNTEAFF
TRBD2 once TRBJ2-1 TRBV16 TGTGCCAGCAGCCAATCTAGCGGGAGCCTTGGGGAGCAGTTCTTC CASSQSSGSLGEQFF
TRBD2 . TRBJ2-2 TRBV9 TGTGCCAGCAGCGTCATTGCGGGGGGATACACCGGGGAGCTGTTTTTT CASSVIAGGYTGELFF
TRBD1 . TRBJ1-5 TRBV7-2 TGTGCCAGCCGGGACAGGGACTATAGCAATCAGCCCCAGCATTTT CASRDRDYSNQPQHF
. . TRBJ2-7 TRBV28 TGTGCCAGCGGACGTTTTGCAGGGGACGAGCAGTACTTC CASGRFAGDEQYF
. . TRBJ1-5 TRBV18 TGTGCCAGCTCACCAGCCAGGTTTCGGTCCCAGCATTTT CASSPARFRSQHF
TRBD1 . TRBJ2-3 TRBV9 TGTGCCAGCAGCGACCACAATATACAGGGGACGCAGTATTTT CASSDHNIQGTQYF
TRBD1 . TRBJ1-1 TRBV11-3 TGTGCCAGCAGCCCAAAGGGGGACAGGCTTTCTGAAGCTTTCTTT CASSPKGDRLSEAFF
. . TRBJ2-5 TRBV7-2 TGTGCCAGCAGCCTAGGGGCACGGGAGACCCAGTACTTC CASSLGARETQYF
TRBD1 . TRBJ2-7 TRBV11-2 TGTGCCAGCAGCCCGGGACAGGGGGCGGCATCCGAGCAGTACTTC CASSPGQGAASEQYF
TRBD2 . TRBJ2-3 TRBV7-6 TGTGCCAGCAGCCTCCAGGTAGCGGGGGGCCCAGATACGCAGTATTTT CASSLQVAGGPDTQYF
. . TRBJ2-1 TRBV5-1 TGCGCCAGCAGCCTTGGACACTATGAGCAGTTCTTC CASSLGHYEQFF
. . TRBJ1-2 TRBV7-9 TGTGCCAGCAGTCAAGGAGAGACCCAGCGGGATGGCTACACCTTC CASSQGETQRDGYTF
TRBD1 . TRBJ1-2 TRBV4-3 TGCGCCAGCAGCCAAGATATACAGGGGATTGGCTATGGCTACACCTTC CASSQDIQGIGYGYTF
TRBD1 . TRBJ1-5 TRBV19 TGTGCCAGTAGTCCACGGCCGACAGGGCAGGGCAATCAGCCCCAGCATTTT CASSPRPTGQGNQPQHF
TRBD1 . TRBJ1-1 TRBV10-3 TGTGCCATCAGTGATAATACAGGGGGAACTGAAGCTTTCTTT CAISDNTGGTEAFF
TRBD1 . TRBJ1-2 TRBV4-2 TGTGCCAGCAGCCAAGATGAGGGGGCAACCTATGGCTACACCTTC CASSQDEGATYGYTF
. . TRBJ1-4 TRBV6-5 TGTGCCAGCAGTTACACGACAGCAACTAATGAAAAACTGTTTTTT CASSYTTATNEKLFF
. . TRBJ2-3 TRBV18 TGTGCCAGCTCACCCGTTTTTTATAGCACAGATACGCAGTATTTT CASSPVFYSTDTQYF
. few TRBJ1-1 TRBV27 TGTGCCAGCAAATCTCCGGGGGGATCGAACACTGAAGCTTTCTTT CASKSPGGSNTEAFF
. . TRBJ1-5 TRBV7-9 TGTGCCAGCAGCTTCGGGGACAATAGCAATCAGCCCCAGCATTTT CASSFGDNSNQPQHF
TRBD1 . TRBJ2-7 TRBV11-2 TGTGCCAGCAGTTCGGGTGTGGGACAGGGCTACGAGCAGTACTTC CASSSGVGQGYEQYF
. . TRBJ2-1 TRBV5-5 TGTGCCAGCAGCCTAGGAACGGATGAGCAGTTCTTC CASSLGTDEQFF
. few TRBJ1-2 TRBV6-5 TGTGCCAGCAGCAAGGACACGACGGTCTATGGCTACACCTTC CASSKDTTVYGYTF
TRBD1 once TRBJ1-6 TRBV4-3 TGCGCCAGCAGCCAAGAAGGGAACAGGGGCATCGGGCTAAATTCACCCCTCCACTTT CASSQEGNRGIGLNSPLHF
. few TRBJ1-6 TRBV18 TGTGCCAGCTCACTTAACAGGGATTCACCCCTCCACTTT CASSLNRDSPLHF
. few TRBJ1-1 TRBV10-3 TGTGCCACTTCGTGGAGTACCGCGGGAAATGAAGCTTTCTTT CATSWSTAGNEAFF
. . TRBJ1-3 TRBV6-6 TGTGCCAGCAGCGGGACTGAGGGCGGAAACACCATATATTTT CASSGTEGGNTIYF
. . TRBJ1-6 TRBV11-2 TGTGCCAGCAGCTGGAGACAGAGAGGGGGTTCACCCCTCCACTTT CASSWRQRGGSPLHF
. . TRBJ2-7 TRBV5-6 TGTGCCAGCAGCCCCGGTCTCCTCTACGAGCAGTACTTC CASSPGLLYEQYF
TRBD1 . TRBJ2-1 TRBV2 TGTGCCAGCAGTCCAGGGCAGGGGGCGAAAAATGAGCAGTTCTTC CASSPGQGAKNEQFF
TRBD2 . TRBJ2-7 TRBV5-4 TGTGCCAGCAGTAAAAACGGACTAGCGGCGAAGTACGAGCAGTACTTC CASSKNGLAAKYEQYF
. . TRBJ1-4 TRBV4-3 TGCGCCAGCAGCCACCCCCGAGGCCTCGGACAGTTGGGGGAAAAACTGTTTTTT CASSHPRGLGQLGEKLFF
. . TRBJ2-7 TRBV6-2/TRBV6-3 TGTGCCAGCAGCAGCAGGGTAAGCGAGCAGTACTTC CASSSRVSEQYF
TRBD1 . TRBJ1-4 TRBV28 TGTGCCAGCAGTCCGACAGGGGGCGGTGAAAAACTGTTTTTT CASSPTGGGEKLFF
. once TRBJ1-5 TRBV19 TGTGCCAGTAGTATTCAGAACAGCAATCAGCCCCAGCATTTT CASSIQNSNQPQHF
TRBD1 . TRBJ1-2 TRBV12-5 TGTGCTAGTGGTCCCGGGGACAGGAGCTATGGCTACACCTTC CASGPGDRSYGYTF
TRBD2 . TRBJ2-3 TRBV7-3 TGTGCCAGCAGCTTAGCGGCTAGCGGGTACTACACAGATACGCAGTATTTT CASSLAASGYYTDTQYF
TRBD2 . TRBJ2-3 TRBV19 TGTGCCAGTTCAGACTCTAGCGGGAGGAAAGATACGCAGTATTTT CASSDSSGRKDTQYF